This TCR beta chain appears in the sequencing data of a study of Ad26.COV2.S vaccination and SARS-CoV-2 variants. This clone came up once. Using immunoSEQ multiplex PCR, the repertoire was profiled, and TCRdb retains in-frame clones only, with some absent. Here the sample spans some 340,000 clones, around 83% being singletons. Treatment indicated: some 19 received Ad26.COV2.S at low or high dose, single or two shots; about five received placebo; per-sample allocation not given. Samples came from day 63 after the first vaccine or placebo injection. The sequence derives from a person aged 18-65 years who received the Ad26.COV2.S COVID-19 vaccine or a placebo. This specimen consisted of peripheral blood, obtained in a trial of Ad26.COV2.S vaccine versus placebo.

The CDR3 sequence is CAWSVQQGSSYNSPLHF. The CDR3, as DNA: TGTGCCTGGAGTGTACAGCAGGGGTCCTCCTATAATTCACCCCTCCACTTT. The V call is TRBV30, the J call TRBJ1-6; tentative D call: TRBD1 (6 bases). V was shortened by 0 bases and J by 0 bases, with 12 bases between the two germline ends. The germline V gene encodes CDR1 GTSNPN and CDR2 SVGIG (reference sequence). This CDR3 spans 17 amino acids.